This T cell receptor (beta chain) came from a study of molecular identifiers for immune sequencing clone quantification (dated by TCRdb to 2016 to 2019). In terms of the full investigation: For a replicate experiment, RNA from roughly 18,000 or 92,000 naive CD8 T cells was divided into five aliquots, of which four were sequenced. The study was a methods study using CD8 T cells to benchmark molecular-identifier clustering-based TCR repertoire sequencing (MIDCIRS) and TCR RNA copy counting.

Study-level results and caveats: Modeling gave about 3.2 recovered TCR RNA copies per cell versus approximately 10 by digital PCR, implying about 30% capture efficiency. In CMV-specific effector cells, over 97% of molecules were held by clones above 20 RNA copies, whereas under 1% of molecules were held by such clones in naive cells. Spiked-in Jurkat TCR RNA equivalent to a single cell was reported to be detectable even among approximately 1.1 million naive CD8 T cells. When barcode sub-clustering was left out, chimeric consensus sequences inflated TCR diversity, with chimeras reaching as high as 47%. Highly expanded clone sizes could be underestimated if identical TCR molecules share a barcode. The naive libraries included spiked-in Jurkat TCR RNA (about 9 copies' worth), and this Jurkat TCR RNA is not part of the donor repertoire.

Libraries of naive CD8 T cells were built from approximately 22,000 to 940,000 sorted cells, with 10%, 30% or 50% of the purified RNA used. Naive CD8 T cells were FACS-sorted as CD8+CD4-CCR7+CD45RA+ on a BD FACSAria II into RLT Plus buffer. To test detection sensitivity, Jurkat RNA equivalent to more than 8 TCR copies was spiked into samples of about 19,000-1,100,000 naive CD8 T cells. Enrichment of CD8 T cells was done with RosetteSep CD8+ T Cell Enrichment Cocktail plus Ficoll-Paque, and ACK red cell lysis came afterward. According to the germline V gene, CDR1 reads SNHLY and CDR2 reads FYNNEI. There are 18 amino acids in the CDR3, from cysteine to phenylalanine inclusive. Only the CDR3 DNA stays, 54 bases, in frame from base 1. V is shortened by 7 bases, J by 2 bases, and the region joining them spans 21 bases. Libraries came from PCR. The data were produced on an Illumina HiSeq 4000. Preparation of bulk TCR libraries followed a previously described approach, with the TCR primers listed in Table S5. Total RNA was purified with the Qiagen AllPrep DNA/RNA kit. Before analysis, reads from multiple sequencing runs of one library were combined. Turning to the authors' computational methods: Reads were retained only if their TCR constant sequence matched exactly, and those retained reads were trimmed to 150 nt and grouped according to their 12-nt molecular barcodes. Within each barcode group, reads were sub-clustered at a 15% Levenshtein threshold, and quality-weighted consensus sequences were built per RNA molecule. Non-functional sequences were filtered out, along with any lower-count sequence sitting one edit away from another sequence. Barcode sub-clusters with fewer than 20% of the maximum read count were removed, based on fitting two negative binomial distributions. Through fastp at Q25 and MiXCR, TCRdb rebuilt clones from the public reads, retaining in-frame beta chains. Each record represents a unique CDR3 protein, reported with the most common genes and DNA among its rows. The V and J calls were determined by TCRdb, not by the authors. Recorded for this sample are about 640,000 distinct CDR3 sequences; about 20% of them occurred a single time. The top ten constitute around 0.9% of the sample.

This clonotype was seen at least ten times. The clone's antigen remains unknown. Base-call qualities are not available, and no considerably larger clone is one nucleotide away. The TCR sequence derives from a human donor in good health. Some libraries in this study had Jurkat cell RNA spiked in. This chain joins TRBV2 to TRBJ2-6, with the D gene tentatively TRBD1 or TRBD2, based on 6 matching bases in each. The specimen was naive CD8+ T cells from blood, with Jurkat cell RNA spiked in. This specimen's cell subset or site label, per the study, means: FACS-sorted CD8+CD4-CCR7+CD45RA+ naive T cells. The CDR3 is CASKLGAGEEAGANVLTF. DNA sequence: TGTGCCAGCAAGCTAGGGGCAGGGGAGGAAGCTGGGGCCAACGTCCTGACTTTC.